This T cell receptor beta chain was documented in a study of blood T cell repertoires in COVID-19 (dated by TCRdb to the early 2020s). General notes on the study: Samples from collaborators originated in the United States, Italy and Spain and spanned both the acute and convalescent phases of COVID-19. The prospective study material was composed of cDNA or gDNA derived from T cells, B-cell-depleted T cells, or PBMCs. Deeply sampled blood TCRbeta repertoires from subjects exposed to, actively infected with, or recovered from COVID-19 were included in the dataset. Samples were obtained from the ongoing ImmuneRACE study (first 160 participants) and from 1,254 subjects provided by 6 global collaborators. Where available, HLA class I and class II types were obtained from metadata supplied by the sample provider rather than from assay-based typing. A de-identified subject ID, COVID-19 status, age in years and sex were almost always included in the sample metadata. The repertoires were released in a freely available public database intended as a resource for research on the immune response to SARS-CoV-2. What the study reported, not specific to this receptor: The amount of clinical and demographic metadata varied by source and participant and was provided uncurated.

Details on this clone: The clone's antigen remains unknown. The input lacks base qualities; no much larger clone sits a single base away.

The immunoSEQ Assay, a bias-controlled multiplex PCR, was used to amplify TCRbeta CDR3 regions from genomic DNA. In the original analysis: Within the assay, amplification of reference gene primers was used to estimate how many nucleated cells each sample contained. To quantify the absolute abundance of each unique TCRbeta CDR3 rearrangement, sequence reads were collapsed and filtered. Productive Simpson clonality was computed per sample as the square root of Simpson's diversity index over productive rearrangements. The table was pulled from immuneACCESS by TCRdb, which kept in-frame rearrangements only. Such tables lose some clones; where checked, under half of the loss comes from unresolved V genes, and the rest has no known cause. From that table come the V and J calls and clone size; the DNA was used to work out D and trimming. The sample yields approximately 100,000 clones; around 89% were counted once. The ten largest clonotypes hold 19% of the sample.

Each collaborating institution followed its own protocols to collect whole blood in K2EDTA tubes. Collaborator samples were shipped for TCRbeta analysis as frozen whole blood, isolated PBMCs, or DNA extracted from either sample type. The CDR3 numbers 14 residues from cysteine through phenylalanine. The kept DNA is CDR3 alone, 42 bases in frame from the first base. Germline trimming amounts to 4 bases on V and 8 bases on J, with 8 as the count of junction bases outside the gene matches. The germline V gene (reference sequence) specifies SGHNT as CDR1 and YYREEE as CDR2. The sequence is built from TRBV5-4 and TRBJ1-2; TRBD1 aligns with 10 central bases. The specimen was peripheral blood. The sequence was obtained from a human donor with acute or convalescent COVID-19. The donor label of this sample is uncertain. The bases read TGTGCCAGCAGCCCCGACAGGGGGCTAGGAGGCTACACCTTC. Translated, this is CASSPDRGLGGYTF.